The present T cell receptor (beta chain) was sequenced within a study of CD8 T cells in Susac syndrome. Reverse transcription of 0.5 to 1 ug RNA was carried out with random hexamers. TCRdb redid the calling of the immunoSEQ multiplex PCR reads with MiXCR, one entry per CDR3 protein. The data show 130,000 to 150,000 distinct CDR3 sequences, with over 85% seen just once and 0.25% to 0.3% held by the top ten. Trimming cost V 3 bases and J 0 bases, with 13 bases left between them. The length of the CDR3 is 15 residues. CDR1 and CDR2 from the germline V gene are SQVTM and ANQGSEA. The sequence derives from a human donor in good health. Sequencing was done on a sample of CD8+ T cells from PBMCs. This chain joins TRBV29-1 and TRBJ2-3, with unresolved D. The DNA of the CDR3 is TGCAGCGTTGATCAACCGGCAGAAAGCACAGATACGCAGTATTTT. Translation gives CSVDQPAESTDTQYF.